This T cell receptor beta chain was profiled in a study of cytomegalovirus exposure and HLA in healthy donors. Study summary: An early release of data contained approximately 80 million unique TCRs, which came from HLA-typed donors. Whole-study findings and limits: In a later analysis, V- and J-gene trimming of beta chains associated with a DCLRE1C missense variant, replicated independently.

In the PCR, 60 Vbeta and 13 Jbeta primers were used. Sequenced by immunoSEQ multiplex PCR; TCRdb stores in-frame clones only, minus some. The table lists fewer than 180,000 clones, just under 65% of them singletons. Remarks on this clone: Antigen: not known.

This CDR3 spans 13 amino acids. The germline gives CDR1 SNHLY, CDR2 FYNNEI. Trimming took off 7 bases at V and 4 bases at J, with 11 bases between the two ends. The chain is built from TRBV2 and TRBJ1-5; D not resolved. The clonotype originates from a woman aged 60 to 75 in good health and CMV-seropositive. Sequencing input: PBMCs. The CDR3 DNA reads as TGTGCCAGCACACAGCAACCTAATCAGCCCCAGCATTTT. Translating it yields CASTQQPNQPQHF.